One sample yielded the 11 T cell receptor beta chains listed below, sequenced in a study of blood T cell repertoires in COVID-19. This table comes from immunoSEQ multiplex PCR, and its TCRdb copy is limited to in-frame clones, with some not included. This sample has 250,000 or so clones, with around 81% found just once. The sequencing input was PBMCs or T cells enriched from blood (not recorded which). These receptor sequences come from a man in his forties or fifties who had recovered from COVID-19.

This clone came up once. The chain links TRBV9 to TRBJ1-1; TRBD1 aligns across 9 bases. Germline loops: CDR1 SGDLS, CDR2 YYNGEE. J gave up 6 bases and V 4 bases, and 13 bases lay outside the gene matches. The CDR3 is 16 residues long. This chain's CDR3 is CASSREDRGVFAEAFF. The CDR3 DNA sequence: TGTGCCAGCAGCCGGGAGGACAGGGGTGTATTCGCTGAAGCTTTCTTT.

Comments on this clone: This same CDR3 is encoded by further DNA sequences in the sample. The chain has TRBV9 and TRBJ1-6; D is unresolved. The germline V and J ends were trimmed by 0 bases and 7 bases, with 8 bases remaining between them. CDR1 SGDLS and CDR2 YYNGEE come from the germline V gene. The CDR3 contains 14 residues. CDR3: CASSVGGSNSPLHF. The CDR3 nucleotides read TGTGCCAGCAGCGTAGGAGGTTCCAATTCACCCCTCCACTTT. Full variable domain (missing parts from reference TRBV9 and TRBJ1-6): DSGVTQTPKHLITATGQRVTLRCSPRSGDLSVYWYQQSLDQGLQFLIQYYNGEERAKGNILERFSAQQFPDLHSELNLSSLELGDSALYFCASSVGGSNSPLHFGNGTRLTVT.

This chain links TRBV7-8 with TRBJ1-1; 7 bases agree with TRBD1. The germline V gene has CDR1 SGHVS and CDR2 FQNEAQ. The CDR3 is made up of 14 amino acids. V dropped 5 bases and J dropped 4; count of bases not matched to a gene: 7. CDR3 nucleotide sequence: TGTGCCAGCAGCACACACAGGGGCGGCACTGAAGCTTTCTTT. This encodes CASSTHRGGTEAFF.

The chain joins TRBV2 to TRBJ1-3, with 9 bases identical to TRBD1. Unmatched junction bases numbered 1, after V lost 0 bases and J lost 4 bases. CDR1 is SNHLY, CDR2 FYNNEI, per germline. The CDR3 consists of 15 residues. Written as DNA, the CDR3 is TGTGCCAGCAGTGAAGCCGGGACAGGGGGAAACACCATATATTTT. Its translation: CASSEAGTGGNTIYF.

V gene TRBV27 combines with J gene TRBJ2-1, with 10 bases identical to TRBD2. Germline V CDR1 and CDR2: MNHEY, SMNVEV (reference sequence). V shed 4 bases and J 0 bases; nucleotides not matched to a gene: 21. This CDR3 is built from 22 residues. CDR3 sequence: CASSYGGLELAGPLSSYNEQFF. The CDR3 DNA reads TGTGCCAGCAGTTACGGGGGATTGGAACTAGCGGGACCCCTCAGCTCCTACAATGAGCAGTTCTTC.

This chain connects TRBV9 to TRBJ2-2; no definite D call. This CDR3 has 14 amino acids. In germline, CDR1 is SGDLS, CDR2 YYNGEE. V was cut by 0 bases and J by 7 bases, with 10 bases left in between. CDR3 in amino acids: CASSVGGIFGELFF. The CDR3 DNA is TGTGCCAGCAGCGTAGGCGGCATCTTCGGGGAGCTGTTTTTT.

This clone was found once. The gene calls are TRBV15 and TRBJ2-3, with 12 positions matching TRBD2. V gave up 5 bases and J gave up 2 bases; unmatched junction bases: 5. The V gene's germline CDR1 is LNHNV and CDR2 YYDKDF (reference sequence). This CDR3 is 16 amino acids long. This chain's CDR3 is CATSEGLAGTTDTQYF. In DNA, the CDR3 is TGTGCCACCAGCGAAGGACTAGCGGGGACCACAGATACGCAGTATTTT.

The V call is TRBV10-3, the J call TRBJ1-5; 8 bases map to TRBD1. J gave up 7 bases and V 8 bases, and 13 bases lay outside the gene matches. CDR1 is ENHRY, CDR2 SYGVKD, per germline. The CDR3 length is 15 residues. CDR3 amino acids: CAIGRQGNANQPQHF. The CDR3 DNA follows: TGTGCCATCGGGAGACAGGGGAATGCTAACCAGCCCCAGCATTTT.

The J gene is TRBJ2-7, the V gene TRBV30, with D possibly TRBD2 on 5 matching bases. Trimming took 2 bases from V and 5 from J, leaving 13 bases between them. The CDR3 length is 13 residues. CDR1 is GTSNPN and CDR2 is SVGIG in the germline V gene (reference sequence). The chain's CDR3 is CAWSLAGSDEQYF. In DNA, the CDR3 is TGTGCCTGGAGTCTTGCAGGTAGCGACGAGCAGTACTTC.

Only a few counts were recorded for this clone. The chain has TRBV28 and TRBJ1-6; no clear D. CDR1 and CDR2 (germline): MDHEN, SYDVKM. The V end lost 6 bases, the J end lost 8 bases, and 17 bases lay between the germline ends. The CDR3 is 15 residues long. CDR3: CASSLLTGDDSPLHF. In DNA form, the CDR3 reads TGTGCCAGCAGCCTCTTAACCGGGGATGATTCACCCCTCCACTTT.

CDR3: CASSSIEGVSYEQYF. CDR3 sequence (DNA): TGTGCCAGTTCCTCCATTGAGGGGGTCTCCTACGAGCAGTACTTC. The chain joins TRBV19 to TRBJ2-7, with D perhaps TRBD1 (6 bases). The germline V gene has CDR1 LNHDA and CDR2 SQIVND (reference sequence). Trimming cost V 8 bases and J 0 bases, with 17 bases left between them. The CDR3 spans 15 residues.